This passage covers 17 T cell receptor beta chains from one sample sequenced in a study of beta chain features in type 1 diabetes. Study results and limitations: Across all four CD4+ subsets, people with type 1 diabetes showed modestly shorter TCRB CDR3s.

What was sequenced were expressed TCRB transcripts, since all of the isolated RNA had been reverse transcribed. Repertoires were generated with immunoSEQ multiplex PCR, while TCRdb's copy carries only in-frame clones and drops some. The sample has 300,000 to 400,000 clones, 9.6% seen once. These receptors' targets are unknown. The source material was central memory CD4+ T cells from blood. The origin of the receptors is a man aged 25-45 years with type 1 diabetes.

Here the CDR3 reads CATSGAINEKLFF. As DNA, the CDR3 is TGTGCCACCAGCGGGGCGATTAATGAAAAACTGTTTTTT. The chain joins TRBV15 to TRBJ1-4, with D perhaps matching TRBD1 (5 bases). Trimming removed 5 bases from V and 4 bases from J, with 8 bases in between. Germline V gene data show CDR1 as LNHNV and CDR2 as YYDKDF (reference sequence). The length of the CDR3 is 13 residues. Full variable domain (outside the CDR3, taken from reference TRBV15 and TRBJ1-4): DAMVIQNPRYQVTQFGKPVTLSCSQTLNHNVMYWYQQKSSQAPKLLFHYYDKDFNNEADTPDNFQSRRPNTSFCFLDIRSPGLGDTAMYLCATSGAINEKLFFGSGTQLSVL.

The rearrangement uses TRBV21-1 and TRBJ2-7; the D call of TRBD1 is as the table states it, not checked on the DNA. TRBV21-1 is a listed pseudogene. This CDR3 contains 16 residues. The CDR3 nucleotides read TGTGCCAGCAGCACCCCTCTACCCAGGGGAACCCACGAGCAGTACTTC. The encoded protein is CASSTPLPRGTHEQYF.

This clone was counted a few times. The J gene is TRBJ1-2, the V gene TRBV11-1, with 8 bases matching TRBD1. J was trimmed by 6 bases and V by 5 bases; bases with no gene match: 11. The CDR3 contains 15 residues. Germline values: CDR1 SGHAT, CDR2 FQDESV (reference sequence). The CDR3 here is CASSQPGQEGDGYTF. The CDR3 DNA reads TGTGCCAGCAGCCAGCCGGGACAGGAGGGGGATGGCTACACCTTC.

This clone was seen a handful of times. This chain links TRBV29-1 with TRBJ2-7; D tentatively reads TRBD1 or TRBD2 (5 bases each). This CDR3 contains 14 residues. In germline, CDR1 is SQVTM, CDR2 ANQGSEA. V dropped 4 bases and J dropped 3 bases, with 16 bases sitting between them. CDR3: CSVGWGRIIYEQYF. CDR3 nucleotides: TGCAGCGTTGGTTGGGGGAGAATCATCTACGAGCAGTACTTC.

The J gene is TRBJ2-7, the V gene TRBV7-2; D uncertain. The V end lost 5 bases, the J end lost 0 bases, and 14 bases lay between the germline ends. Germline-derived CDR1 and CDR2 are SGHTA and FQGNSA. The CDR3 contains 15 residues. The CDR3 sequence: CASSPSGMSSYEQYF. The CDR3 DNA follows: TGTGCCAGCAGCCCCTCAGGAATGAGCTCCTACGAGCAGTACTTC.

The chain employs TRBV2 and TRBJ1-5; TRBD1 matches at 8 bases. Trimming removed 6 bases from V and 5 bases from J; junction bases left unmatched: 3. The length of the CDR3 is 13 residues. Germline V gene sequence: CDR1 SNHLY, CDR2 FYNNEI. The CDR3 nucleotides are TGTGCCAGCAGCGTGGACAGGGATCAGCCCCAGCATTTT. It encodes CASSVDRDQPQHF.

This clone came up a few times. The chain recombines TRBV28 with TRBJ1-5; 7 bases align to TRBD1. The V gene end was trimmed by 8 bases and the J gene end by 2 bases; junction bases not matched to a gene: 6. Per germline, CDR1 MDHEN and CDR2 SYDVKM. The CDR3 contains 14 residues. This CDR3 reads CASLGGAGNQPQHF. In nucleotides, the CDR3 is TGTGCCAGCTTAGGGGGCGCAGGCAATCAGCCCCAGCATTTT.

This sequence joins TRBV19 and TRBJ1-1; maybe TRBD1 (5 bases). V lost 4 bases and J 3 bases, leaving 12 bases between the germline ends. The CDR3 length is 14 residues. From germline, CDR1 is LNHDA and CDR2 SQIVND (reference sequence). The chain's CDR3 is CASSKVAGDTEAFF. The CDR3 DNA is TGTGCCAGTAGTAAGGTAGCGGGGGACACTGAAGCTTTCTTT.

In its sample, this clone was seen a few times. The chain uses TRBV19 and TRBJ1-1; D gene ambiguous. This CDR3 region has 14 residues. Germline V CDR1 and CDR2: LNHDA, SQIVND (reference sequence). Deletions cut 7 bases from V and 1 base from J, with 13 bases between. CDR3 coding DNA: TGTGCCAGTATTGAAGTGGCCAGGAACACTGAAGCTTTCTTT. Translating it yields CASIEVARNTEAFF.

The chain combines TRBV5-1 with TRBJ2-1; 8 bases fit TRBD2. Germline assignment: CDR1 SGHRS and CDR2 YFSETQ. V lost 4 bases and J lost 8; bases outside the gene matches: 14. CDR3 size: 16 residues. CDR3 residues: CASSPLTGTRGDEQFF. Written as DNA, the CDR3 is TGCGCCAGCAGCCCCCTAACGGGGACTAGGGGTGATGAGCAGTTCTTC.

This clone appeared a few times. The V call is TRBV28, the J call TRBJ1-1, with D possibly matching TRBD1 (5 bases). CDR1 and CDR2 from the germline V gene are MDHEN and SYDVKM. Deletions cut 7 bases from V and 0 bases from J, with 6 bases between. The CDR3 length is 12 residues. Here the CDR3 reads CASKTVNTEAFF. In nucleotides, the CDR3 is TGTGCCAGCAAGACAGTGAACACTGAAGCTTTCTTT.

The chain links TRBV7-6 to TRBJ1-1; D might be TRBD1 (5 bases). The CDR3 runs 15 residues. V was clipped by 4 bases and J by 0 bases, with 12 bases between them. Germline lookup yields CDR1 SGHVS and CDR2 FNYEAQ. The CDR3 protein is CASSSQTAMNTEAFF. CDR3 DNA sequence: TGTGCCAGCAGCTCCCAGACAGCCATGAACACTGAAGCTTTCTTT.

This clone has only a few counts. Here the CDR3 reads CASSYEGLKTGNTIYF. CDR3 nucleotides: TGTGCCAGCAGTTACGAAGGGCTTAAGACTGGAAACACCATATATTTT. V is TRBV6-5 and J is TRBJ1-3; D unresolved. Trimming left V 2 bases short and J 2 bases short, with 13 bases between. Germline-derived CDR1 and CDR2 are MNHEY and SVGAGI. The CDR3 has 16 residues.

This clone was counted at least ten times. The chain recombines TRBV2 with TRBJ2-3; D is ambiguous. The V end was cut by 6 bases, the J end by 1 base, with 11 bases between. Germline V gene data show CDR1 as SNHLY and CDR2 as FYNNEI. The CDR3 totals 14 residues. The CDR3 spells CASSAWVGTDTQYF. In DNA, the CDR3 is TGTGCCAGCAGCGCCTGGGTGGGCACAGATACGCAGTATTTT. The full variable domain, rest sourced from reference TRBV2 and TRBJ2-3, is EPEVTQTPSHQVTQMGQEVILRCVPISNHLYFYWYRQILGQKVEFLVSFYNNEISEKSEIFDDQFSVERPDGSNFTLKIRSTKLEDSAMYFCASSAWVGTDTQYFGPGTRLTVL.

The chain carries TRBV4-3 and TRBJ1-3; D not certain. The germline gives CDR1 LGHNA, CDR2 YSLEER. The CDR3 is made up of 14 amino acids. Trimming removed 1 base at V and 0 bases at J, with 4 bases between. CDR3 nucleotides: TGCGCCAGCAGCCAAGGGGCCTCTGGAAACACCATATATTTT. It translates to CASSQGASGNTIYF.

This clone was detected a few times. The chain has TRBV28 and TRBJ1-1; 9 bases map to TRBD1. Germline CDR1 and CDR2: MDHEN and SYDVKM. V shed 5 bases, J shed 1 base, and the junction held 5 bases outside the gene matches. This CDR3 spans 15 amino acids. CDR3 DNA: TGTGCCAGCAGTCTCGGGGGACAGGGGAACACTGAAGCTTTCTTT. Translating gives CASSLGGQGNTEAFF. Using reference TRBV28 and TRBJ1-1 for the parts outside the CDR3, the full variable domain is DVKVTQSSRYLVKRTGEKVFLECVQDMDHENMFWYRQDPGLGLRLIYFSYDVKMKEKGDIPEGYSVSREKKERFSLILESASTNQTSMYLCASSLGGQGNTEAFFGQGTRLTVV.

This clone has more than one count but fewer than ten. The V call is TRBV5-4, the J call TRBJ1-2, with 7 bases matching TRBD1. The CDR3 runs to 15 residues. The germline V gene encodes CDR1 SGHNT and CDR2 YYREEE (reference sequence). Trimming took 4 bases from V and 2 from J; bases not matched to a gene: 8. CDR3 coding DNA: TGTGCCAGCAGCCTTCCCGGGGACAGAAACTATGGCTACACCTTC. The encoded protein is CASSLPGDRNYGYTF.